This is a list of T cell receptor beta chains from one sample in a study of CD8+ T cells in alopecia areata. The method was immunoSEQ multiplex PCR; TCRdb's version includes in-frame clones alone and lacks a portion of them. The profile shows under 300,000 clones, 60% of them singletons. The source material was CD4+ T cells sorted from blood, sampled at approximately week 52, from a patient treated with tofacitinib. The receptors originated from a human donor with alopecia areata. The CDR3 runs from the conserved cysteine through the conserved F or W. D genes are given only for firm matches. For some rows the clone size is stated as once, few or many, or as a class when expanded; others skip it.

size,D,J,V,CDR3,DNA
.,.,TRBJ1-1,TRBV29-1,CSVASRLDTEAFF,TGCAGCGTTGCGTCCAGGTTGGACACTGAAGCTTTCTTT
.,.,TRBJ1-1,TRBV7-6,CASSLGVHTEAFF,TGTGCCAGCAGCTTGGGGGTTCACACTGAAGCTTTCTTT
.,.,TRBJ1-1,TRBV6-1,CASSDLPPWVLNTEAFF,TGTGCCAGCAGTGACCTCCCTCCCTGGGTACTGAACACTGAAGCTTTCTTT
once,.,TRBJ1-6,TRBV13,CASSPGTTNSPLHF,TGTGCCAGCAGTCCCGGGACAACGAATTCACCCCTCCACTTT
.,.,TRBJ1-2,TRBV7-9,CASSLRETALPLYGYTF,TGTGCCAGCAGCCTACGGGAGACCGCGCTCCCATTGTATGGCTACACCTTC
.,TRBD1,TRBJ2-7,TRBV4-1,CASSQPRDRGYEQYF,TGCGCCAGCAGCCAACCCCGGGACAGGGGCTACGAGCAGTACTTC
.,.,TRBJ1-4,TRBV25-1,CASSERASGEKLFF,TGTGCCAGCAGTGAGCGGGCCTCGGGTGAAAAACTGTTTTTT
.,.,TRBJ1-2,TRBV4-1,CASSQAPEGIYGYTF,TGCGCCAGCAGCCAGGCGCCTGAGGGTATCTATGGCTACACCTTC
.,.,TRBJ2-7,TRBV30,CAWTTGWDEQYF,TGTGCCTGGACAACAGGGTGGGACGAGCAGTACTTC
.,.,TRBJ2-1,TRBV6-5,CASSYSQNEQFF,TGTGCCAGCAGTTACTCGCAGAATGAGCAGTTCTTC
.,.,TRBJ1-2,TRBV29-1,CSVEDSFPWGYTF,TGCAGCGTTGAAGATTCTTTCCCATGGGGCTACACCTTC
.,.,TRBJ2-1,TRBV2,CASSRDLNLDEQFF,TGTGCCAGCAGTCGGGACTTGAACCTCGATGAGCAGTTCTTC
.,.,TRBJ1-1,TRBV29-1,CSGVNTEAFF,TGCAGCGGGGTGAACACTGAAGCTTTCTTT
.,.,TRBJ2-3,TRBV5-1,CASSLRPSRGDTQYF,TGCGCCAGCAGCCTGCGCCCATCCCGGGGGGATACGCAGTATTTT
once,.,TRBJ2-2,TRBV5-1,CASSPNVGPNTGELFF,TGCGCCAGCAGTCCCAATGTGGGTCCGAACACCGGGGAGCTGTTTTTT
few,.,TRBJ2-2,TRBV29-1,CSIRDTLQGRGELFF,TGCAGCATCCGGGACACCCTCCAGGGACGCGGGGAGCTGTTTTTT
.,.,TRBJ2-6,TRBV4-1,CASSHNSGANVLTF,TGCGCCAGCAGCCATAACTCTGGGGCCAACGTCCTGACTTTC
few,.,TRBJ2-7,TRBV2,CASTPDRPHYEQYF,TGTGCCAGCACTCCAGACAGGCCACACTACGAGCAGTACTTC
.,.,TRBJ1-6,TRBV7-9,CASSRESYNSPLHF,TGTGCCAGCAGCCGTGAGTCCTATAATTCACCCCTCCACTTT
.,.,TRBJ2-1,TRBV29-1,CSVTPPGESSYNEQFF,TGCAGCGTAACCCCCCCAGGCGAGAGCTCCTACAATGAGCAGTTCTTC
.,.,TRBJ2-3,TRBV5-1,CASSLTSNTDTQYF,TGCGCCAGCAGCTTGACAAGTAACACAGATACGCAGTATTTT
.,TRBD1,TRBJ1-6,TRBV11-2,CASTPGGGTGGSSPLHF,TGTGCCAGTACACCCGGAGGGGGGACAGGAGGCAGTTCACCCCTCCACTTT
once,.,TRBJ2-3,TRBV25-1,CASSDPRGGTQYF,TGTGCCAGCAGCGACCCCCGAGGGGGAACGCAGTATTTT
.,.,TRBJ1-5,TRBV7-9,CASGGGANGNQPQHF,TGTGCCAGCGGAGGGGGGGCTAATGGCAATCAGCCCCAGCATTTT
.,.,TRBJ2-3,TRBV29-1,CSVGGGVQDTQYF,TGCAGCGTAGGGGGTGGGGTTCAAGATACGCAGTATTTT
.,.,TRBJ1-1,TRBV5-1,CASSFGTALGTEAFF,TGCGCCAGCAGCTTCGGGACGGCGCTGGGCACTGAAGCTTTCTTT
.,.,TRBJ2-2,TRBV5-6,CASSFALGGELFF,TGTGCCAGCAGTTTTGCCCTGGGCGGGGAGCTGTTTTTT
.,.,TRBJ1-1,TRBV4-3,CASSPGTRGTEAFF,TGCGCCAGCAGCCCCGGGACACGGGGCACTGAAGCTTTCTTT
.,.,TRBJ2-7,TRBV7-2,CASSLNPYEQYF,TGTGCCAGCAGCTTAAACCCCTACGAGCAGTACTTC
.,.,TRBJ1-1,TRBV30,CAWRHWNTEAFF,TGTGCCTGGAGACATTGGAACACTGAAGCTTTCTTT
.,TRBD1,TRBJ1-2,TRBV7-9,CASSPWDRVDYGYTF,TGTGCCAGCAGCCCTTGGGACAGGGTGGACTATGGCTACACCTTC
.,.,TRBJ2-4,TRBV4-3,CASSQVSGGVPKNIQYF,TGCGCCAGCAGCCAAGTATCGGGCGGAGTGCCCAAAAACATTCAGTACTTC
.,.,TRBJ1-2,TRBV29-1,CSVEGGRGYGYTF,TGCAGCGTTGAAGGGGGCAGAGGGTATGGCTACACCTTC
few,.,TRBJ2-2,TRBV4-2,CASSQGGLITGELFF,TGTGCCAGCAGCCAAGGGGGGCTGATCACCGGGGAGCTGTTTTTT
.,TRBD1,TRBJ1-3,TRBV11-2,CASSYAPGQASGNTIYF,TGTGCCAGCAGCTACGCTCCGGGACAGGCCTCTGGAAACACCATATATTTT
.,.,TRBJ1-1,TRBV10-3,CAISDYSEAFF,TGTGCCATCAGTGATTACTCAGAAGCTTTCTTT
.,.,TRBJ1-6,TRBV30,CAWRRTATNSPLHF,TGTGCCTGGAGGAGGACAGCGACTAATTCACCCCTCCACTTT
.,.,TRBJ2-1,TRBV5-1,CASRRLQGTFRASDEQFF,TGCGCCAGCAGACGGCTACAGGGGACTTTTCGCGCTAGCGATGAGCAGTTCTTC